A selection of T cell receptor beta chains follows, all from one sample in a study of T cells in Graves' hyperthyroidism and ophthalmopathy. TCRdb reprocessed the multiplex PCR reads via MiXCR and lists one record per CDR3 protein. Seen here are 500,000 or so distinct CDR3 sequences, 15% to 20% observed once, and the top ten hold around 28%. The specimen was blood. The receptors shown here come from a woman in her twenties or thirties with Graves' ophthalmopathy. The CDR3 runs from the conserved cysteine through the conserved F or W. A D gene is named only where the DNA matches it firmly. Size is stated for part of the rows, as once, few or many counts, or as a class when the clone is expanded.

TGCACCAGCAGCCTGGCGGGCACCGGGGAGCTGTTTTTT,CTSSLAGTGELFF,.,.,TRBV5-1,TRBJ2-2
TGTGCCAGCAGCCACTCTCACAGGACATCTGGATACTATGGCTACACCTTC,CASSHSHRTSGYYGYTF,few,.,TRBV3-1,TRBJ1-2
TGTGCCAGCTCTACAGGATACCCCTACGAGCAGTACTTC,CASSTGYPYEQYF,many,.,TRBV28,TRBJ2-7
TGTGCCAGCAGCCAACGTTCCGGGAGGGGAAACAATGAGCAGTTCTTC,CASSQRSGRGNNEQFF,many,TRBD2,TRBV3-1,TRBJ2-1
TGTGCCAGCAGTGCACCCCGACAGGGGGCGAACAACTATGGCTACACCTTC,CASSAPRQGANNYGYTF,many,TRBD1,TRBV2,TRBJ1-2
TGTGCCAGCAGTTACTCGAAAACGGAGAACTCAGATACGCAGTATTTT,CASSYSKTENSDTQYF,.,.,TRBV6-2/TRBV6-3,TRBJ2-3
TGCAGCGCTGGACAGGGGTCCACAGATACGCAGTATTTT,CSAGQGSTDTQYF,few,TRBD1,TRBV29-1,TRBJ2-3
TGTGCCAGCAGCCAAAGGGCCGTCTACGAGCAGTACTTC,CASSQRAVYEQYF,few,.,TRBV4-2,TRBJ2-7
TGTGCCAGCAGTTCAGTAGGCCTAGACACCACTGAAGCTTTCTTT,CASSSVGLDTTEAFF,few,.,TRBV27,TRBJ1-1
TGTGCCAGCAGGAGGGGACAGGCCCCTCTACCTAACGAGCAGTACTTC,CASRRGQAPLPNEQYF,few,TRBD1,TRBV6-1,TRBJ2-7
TGTGCCAGCAGCCCCTCGCTCGGGGCCAACGTCCTGACTTTC,CASSPSLGANVLTF,.,.,TRBV14,TRBJ2-6
TGTGCCAGCAGTGGACTAGTTGGCGTAGAGACCCAGTACTTC,CASSGLVGVETQYF,many,.,TRBV2,TRBJ2-5
TGTGCCAGCAGCTCCTGGGACAGAGCTAACTATGGCTACACCTTC,CASSSWDRANYGYTF,.,TRBD1,TRBV7-6,TRBJ1-2
TGTGCCAGCAGAGAGACTAGCGGGAGTTTGGATGAGCAGTTCTTC,CASRETSGSLDEQFF,many,TRBD2,TRBV2,TRBJ2-1
TGCGCCAGCAGCTTGACCGGGACTAGCGGGAGGGCCCGATACTACAATGGGCAGTTCTTC,CASSLTGTSGRARYYNGQFF,few,TRBD2,TRBV5-1,TRBJ2-1
TGTGCCTGGGTTCGGGGCGGAGTAGCTAGCACAGATACGCAGTATTTT,CAWVRGGVASTDTQYF,many,.,TRBV30,TRBJ2-3
TGCGCCAGCAGTACCGGGACTCTCGACAGTCAGTTCTTC,CASSTGTLDSQFF,many,.,TRBV5-1,TRBJ2-1
TGCAGTGCTAGTGGAGTGGGGGGACTAGCGGGGACCCAAGAGACCCAGTACTTC,CSASGVGGLAGTQETQYF,.,TRBD2,TRBV20-1,TRBJ2-5
TGTGCCAGCAGCCCCCCACGGACAGGATCTTCCGAGCAGTACTTC,CASSPPRTGSSEQYF,many,TRBD1,TRBV11-1,TRBJ2-7
TGTGCCACCAGTTCCCATCGGAGAAGTGGGGTCGATGAGCAGTTCTTC,CATSSHRRSGVDEQFF,many,.,TRBV24-1,TRBJ2-1
TGTGCCAGCAGTGAACTTACCAGCGGGATCCCTGGCACCGGGGAGCTGTTTTTT,CASSELTSGIPGTGELFF,.,TRBD2,TRBV6-1,TRBJ2-2
TGCGCCAGCGCCGGGACTAAGATCAATGAGCAGTTCTTC,CASAGTKINEQFF,.,TRBD2,TRBV5-1,TRBJ2-1
TGTGCCAGCAGCGAAAAGACCGGGCTCATTCAGCCCCAGCATTTT,CASSEKTGLIQPQHF,many,.,TRBV6-2/TRBV6-3,TRBJ1-5
TGTGCCAGCAGAAGGGGTGGAGTCTACGAGCAGTACTTC,CASRRGGVYEQYF,many,.,TRBV2,TRBJ2-7
TGTGCCAGCAGCTTATATCCCCGGGCCTCGGGTGAGCAGTTCTTC,CASSLYPRASGEQFF,few,.,TRBV7-9,TRBJ2-1
TGTGCCAGCACCAAAATCGGGACTAGCGGGAGGTCTAGCACAGATACGCAGTATTTT,CASTKIGTSGRSSTDTQYF,many,TRBD2,TRBV6-2/TRBV6-3,TRBJ2-3
TGCGCCAGCAAATCGGGAACCGGGGAGCTGTTTTTT,CASKSGTGELFF,few,.,TRBV10-1,TRBJ2-2
TGCAGTGCTACCGGGGGGAGAACCTACGAGCAGTACTTC,CSATGGRTYEQYF,many,TRBD2,TRBV20-1,TRBJ2-7
TGTGCCAGCAGCCAAATAGGGGGGACCAAAAACATTCAGTACTTC,CASSQIGGTKNIQYF,few,.,TRBV14,TRBJ2-4
TGTGCTAGTGGTTTGGAAGCCGTGGGGGGGGCTTGGTACGAGCAGTACTTC,CASGLEAVGGAWYEQYF,few,.,TRBV12-5,TRBJ2-7
TGCGCCAGCAGCGACCAGGGGATCGATGGCTACACCTTC,CASSDQGIDGYTF,few,.,TRBV5-1,TRBJ1-2
TGTGCCAGCAACTCGAGTCCTTACTCCTACAATGAGCAGTTCTTC,CASNSSPYSYNEQFF,many,.,TRBV6-1,TRBJ2-1
TGTGCCAGCAGTTTTAGGTTTTGGGAGCAGTACTTC,CASSFRFWEQYF,.,.,TRBV28,TRBJ2-7
TGTGCCAGCAGCCCGCGGGACAGGGTATTAGAGACCCAGTACTTC,CASSPRDRVLETQYF,many,TRBD1,TRBV7-2,TRBJ2-5
TGTGCCAGCAGCGTAGTGTGTCCGCAACTAGCCAAAAACATTCAGTACTTC,CASSVVCPQLAKNIQYF,few,.,TRBV9,TRBJ2-4
TGTGCCAGCAGTGGTGACAGGGGACGCAATCAGCCCCAGCATTTT,CASSGDRGRNQPQHF,.,TRBD1,TRBV2,TRBJ1-5
TGTGCCAGCAGCTGGACAGCATCAGAGACCCAGTACTTC,CASSWTASETQYF,many,.,TRBV7-2,TRBJ2-5
TGTGCCAGCAGTTACTCGGGGGGGCTCGACGAGCAGTGCTTC,CASSYSGGLDEQCF,once,.,TRBV6-2/TRBV6-3,TRBJ2-7
TGCGCCAGCAGCCAAGATCCAGGGATGAACACTGAAGCTTTCTTT,CASSQDPGMNTEAFF,.,.,TRBV4-1,TRBJ1-1
TGTGCCACCAGTGATCCAAAGGCTAGCGGGAGGATCTACAATGAGCAGTTCTTC,CATSDPKASGRIYNEQFF,few,TRBD2,TRBV24-1,TRBJ2-1
TGCGCCAGCAGCCCCGAGGGGGGGACTAGTCCCACAGATACGCAGTATTTT,CASSPEGGTSPTDTQYF,many,TRBD2,TRBV5-1,TRBJ2-3
TGTGCCAGCAGCTTGACGGGGGATGAAGAGACCCAGTACTTC,CASSLTGDEETQYF,.,.,TRBV5-1,TRBJ2-5
TGTGCCACCAGCAGAGATCTCTTAGGTGGTGGGGCCAACGTCCTGACTTTC,CATSRDLLGGGANVLTF,.,.,TRBV15,TRBJ2-6
TGTGCCAGCACTAAGGGACAGATGAACACTGAAGCTTTCTTT,CASTKGQMNTEAFF,many,TRBD1,TRBV18,TRBJ1-1
TGTGCCAGCAGCTTAGAGGGAGGGCTTGGACGGCGCGAGCAGTACTTC,CASSLEGGLGRREQYF,many,TRBD2,TRBV11-3,TRBJ2-7
TGTGCCAGCCGACCAGCGGGATTCTTGGGGACCCAGTACTTC,CASRPAGFLGTQYF,many,TRBD2,TRBV3-1,TRBJ2-5
TGTGCCAGTAGTATGGATGGGGACGATGAGCAGTTCTTC,CASSMDGDDEQFF,few,.,TRBV19,TRBJ2-1
TGTGCCAGCAGTTTTGGGGGGAGGGCGGTCGAGCAGTACTTC,CASSFGGRAVEQYF,many,TRBD2,TRBV27,TRBJ2-7
TGTGCCAGCAGTGATGGGGCTAGCGCGTCCTACGAGCAGTACTTC,CASSDGASASYEQYF,.,.,TRBV25-1,TRBJ2-7
TGTGCCAGCAGCGTGACTAGCGGGAGAGGGACCGGGGAGCTGTTTTTT,CASSVTSGRGTGELFF,few,TRBD2,TRBV9,TRBJ2-2
TGCGCCAGCAGCTTGGCGGCAAAAACTAATGAAAAACTGTTTTTT,CASSLAAKTNEKLFF,few,.,TRBV5-1,TRBJ1-4
TGCAGTGCTAACAGGCTAAGCTACGAGCAGTACTTC,CSANRLSYEQYF,few,.,TRBV20-1,TRBJ2-7
TGTGCCACCAGTGGCTACAGGGGGCTCCGCACAGATACGCAGTATTTT,CATSGYRGLRTDTQYF,.,TRBD1,TRBV24-1,TRBJ2-3
TGCGCCAGCAGCCACACTGTAGGGTTGGGGTCATATAATTCACCCCTCCACTTT,CASSHTVGLGSYNSPLHF,few,.,TRBV4-1,TRBJ1-6
TGTGCCAGCAGCAGTTTAGACGCCGCAGATACGCAGTATTTT,CASSSLDAADTQYF,.,.,TRBV6-1,TRBJ2-3
TGTGCCAGCAGCTGGGGGACAGGGGGCGGTGGCTACACCTTC,CASSWGTGGGGYTF,many,TRBD1,TRBV11-2,TRBJ1-2
TGTGCCACCAGTGATCTAGGGCAGCCCCAGCATTTT,CATSDLGQPQHF,.,.,TRBV24-1,TRBJ1-5
TGTGCCAGCAGCCACGCCGGGACTAGCGGTACAGATACGCAGTATTTT,CASSHAGTSGTDTQYF,many,TRBD2,TRBV7-3,TRBJ2-3
TGCGCCAGCAGCCGGGACACGTCTGCAACTAATGAAAAACTGTTTTTT,CASSRDTSATNEKLFF,.,.,TRBV4-1,TRBJ1-4
TGCAGTGCACCTGACAGGGACTCCTACGAGCAGTACTTC,CSAPDRDSYEQYF,many,TRBD1,TRBV20-1,TRBJ2-7